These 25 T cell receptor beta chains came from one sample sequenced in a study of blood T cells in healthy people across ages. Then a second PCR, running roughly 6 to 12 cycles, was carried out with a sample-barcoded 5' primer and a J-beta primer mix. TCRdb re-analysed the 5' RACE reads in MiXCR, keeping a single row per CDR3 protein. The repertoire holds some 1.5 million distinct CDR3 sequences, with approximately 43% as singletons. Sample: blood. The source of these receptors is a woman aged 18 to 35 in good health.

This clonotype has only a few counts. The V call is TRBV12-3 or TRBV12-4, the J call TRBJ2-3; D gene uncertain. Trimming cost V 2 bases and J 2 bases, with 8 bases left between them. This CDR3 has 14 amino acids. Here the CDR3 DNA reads TGTGCCAGCAGTTTATTAAGTTACACAGATACGCAGTATTTT. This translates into CASSLLSYTDTQYF.

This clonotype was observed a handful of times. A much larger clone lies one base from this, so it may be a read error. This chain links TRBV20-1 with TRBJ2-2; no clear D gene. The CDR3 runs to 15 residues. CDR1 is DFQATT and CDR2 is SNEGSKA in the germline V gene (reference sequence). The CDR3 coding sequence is TGCAGTGCTGGAGATAACGCGGTGAACACCGGGGAGCTGTTTTTT. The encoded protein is CSAGDNAVNTGELFF.

The CDR3 reads CASSFGDRISYGYTF. The DNA of the CDR3 is TGCGCCAGCAGCTTCGGGGACAGAATTAGTTATGGCTACACCTTC. The genes are TRBV5-1 and TRBJ1-2; 7 nucleotides align to TRBD1. V gave up 2 bases and J gave up 5 bases; unmatched junction bases: 9. Looked up from germline, CDR1 is SGHRS and CDR2 is YFSETQ. This CDR3 spans 15 amino acids.

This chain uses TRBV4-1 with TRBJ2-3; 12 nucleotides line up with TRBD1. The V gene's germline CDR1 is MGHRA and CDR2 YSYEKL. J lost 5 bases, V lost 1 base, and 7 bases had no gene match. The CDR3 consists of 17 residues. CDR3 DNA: TGCGCCAGCAGCCAAGCTCCGGGACAGGGGGCCGTAGATACGCAGTATTTT. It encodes CASSQAPGQGAVDTQYF.

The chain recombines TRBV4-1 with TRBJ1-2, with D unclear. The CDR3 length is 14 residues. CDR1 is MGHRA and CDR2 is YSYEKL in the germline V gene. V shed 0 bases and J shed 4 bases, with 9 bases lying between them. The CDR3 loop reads CASSQDRMTYGYTF. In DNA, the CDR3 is TGCGCCAGCAGCCAAGACAGGATGACCTATGGCTACACCTTC.

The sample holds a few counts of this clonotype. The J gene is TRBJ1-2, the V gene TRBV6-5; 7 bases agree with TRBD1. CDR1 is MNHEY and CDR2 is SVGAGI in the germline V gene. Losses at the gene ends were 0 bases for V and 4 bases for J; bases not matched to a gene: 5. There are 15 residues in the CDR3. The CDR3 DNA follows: TGTGCCAGCAGTTACTCGTCAGGGGGTTCCTATGGCTACACCTTC. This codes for CASSYSSGGSYGYTF.

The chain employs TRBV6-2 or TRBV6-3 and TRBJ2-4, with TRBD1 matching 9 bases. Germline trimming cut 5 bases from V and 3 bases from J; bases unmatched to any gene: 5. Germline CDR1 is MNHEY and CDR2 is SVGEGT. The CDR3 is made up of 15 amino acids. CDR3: CASSGDRGIKNIQYF. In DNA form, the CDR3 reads TGTGCCAGCAGTGGAGACAGGGGGATCAAAAACATTCAGTACTTC.

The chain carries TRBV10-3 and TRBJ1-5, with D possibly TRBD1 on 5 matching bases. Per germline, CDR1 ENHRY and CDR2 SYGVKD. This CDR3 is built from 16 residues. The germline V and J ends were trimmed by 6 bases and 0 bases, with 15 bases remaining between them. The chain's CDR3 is CAISKGPRNSNQPQHF. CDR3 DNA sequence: TGTGCCATCAGCAAGGGACCGCGAAATAGCAATCAGCCCCAGCATTTT.

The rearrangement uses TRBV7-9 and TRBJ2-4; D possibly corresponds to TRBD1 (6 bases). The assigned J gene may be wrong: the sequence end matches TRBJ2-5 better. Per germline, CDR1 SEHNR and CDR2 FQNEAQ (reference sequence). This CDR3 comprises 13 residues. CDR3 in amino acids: CASRRQEKETQYF. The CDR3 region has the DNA TGTGCCAGCAGGAGACAGGAGAAAGAGACCCAGTACTTC.

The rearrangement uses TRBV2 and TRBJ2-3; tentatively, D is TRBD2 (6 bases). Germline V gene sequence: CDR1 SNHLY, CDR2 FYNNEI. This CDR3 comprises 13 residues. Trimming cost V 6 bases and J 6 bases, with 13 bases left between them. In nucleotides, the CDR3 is TGTGCCAGCAGACCCGGGAGCCAGGATACGCAGTATTTT. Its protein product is CASRPGSQDTQYF.

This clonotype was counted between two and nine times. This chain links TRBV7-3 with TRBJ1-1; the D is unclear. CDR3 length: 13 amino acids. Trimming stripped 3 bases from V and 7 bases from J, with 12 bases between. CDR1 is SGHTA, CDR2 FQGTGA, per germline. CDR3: CASSFPSPVEAFF. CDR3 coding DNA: TGTGCCAGCAGCTTCCCATCTCCGGTTGAAGCTTTCTTT.

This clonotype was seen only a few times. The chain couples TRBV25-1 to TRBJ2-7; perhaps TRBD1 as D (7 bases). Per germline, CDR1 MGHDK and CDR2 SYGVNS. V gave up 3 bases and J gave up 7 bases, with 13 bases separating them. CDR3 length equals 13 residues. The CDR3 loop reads CASSDSGGLEQYF. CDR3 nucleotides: TGTGCCAGCAGTGATTCAGGGGGGTTGGAGCAGTACTTC.

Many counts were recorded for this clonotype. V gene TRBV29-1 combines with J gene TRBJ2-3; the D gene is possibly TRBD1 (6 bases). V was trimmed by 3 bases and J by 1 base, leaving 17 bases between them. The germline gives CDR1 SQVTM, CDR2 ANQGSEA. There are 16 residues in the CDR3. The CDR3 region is CSVEWPVKGGTDTQYF. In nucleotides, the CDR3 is TGCAGCGTTGAGTGGCCGGTTAAGGGGGGCACAGATACGCAGTATTTT.

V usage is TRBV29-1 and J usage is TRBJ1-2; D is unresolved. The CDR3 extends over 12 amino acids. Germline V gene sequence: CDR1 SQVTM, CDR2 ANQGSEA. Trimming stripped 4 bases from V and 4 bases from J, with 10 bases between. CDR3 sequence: CSVVSTSYGYTF. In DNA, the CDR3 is TGCAGCGTTGTTTCCACCAGCTATGGCTACACCTTC. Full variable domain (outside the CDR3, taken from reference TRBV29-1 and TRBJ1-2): SAVISQKPSRDICQRGTSLTIQCQVDSQVTMMFWYRQQPGQSLTLIATANQGSEATYESGFVIDKFPISRPNLTFSTLTVSNMSPEDSSIYLCSVVSTSYGYTFGSGTRLTVV.

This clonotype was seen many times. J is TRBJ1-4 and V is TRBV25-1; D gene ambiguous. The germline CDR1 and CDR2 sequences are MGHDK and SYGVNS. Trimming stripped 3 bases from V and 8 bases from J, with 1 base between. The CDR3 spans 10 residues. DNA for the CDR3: TGTGCCAGCAGTGACGAAAAACTGTTTTTT. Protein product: CASSDEKLFF.

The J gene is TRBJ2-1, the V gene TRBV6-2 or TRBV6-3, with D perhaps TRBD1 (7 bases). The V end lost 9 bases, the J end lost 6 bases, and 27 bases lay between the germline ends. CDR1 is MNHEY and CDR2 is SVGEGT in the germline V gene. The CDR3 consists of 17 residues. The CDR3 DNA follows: TGTGCCAGTAGTAAGGGAGGTTTAGGGACAGCTTCCAATGAGCAGTTCTTC. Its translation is CASSKGGLGTASNEQFF.

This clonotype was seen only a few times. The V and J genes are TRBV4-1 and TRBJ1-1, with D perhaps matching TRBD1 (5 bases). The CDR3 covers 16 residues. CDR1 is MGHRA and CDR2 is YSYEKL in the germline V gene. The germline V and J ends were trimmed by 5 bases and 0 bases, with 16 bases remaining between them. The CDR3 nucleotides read TGCGCCAGCAGCACGCGGGACTCCGCGATGAACACTGAAGCTTTCTTT. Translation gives CASSTRDSAMNTEAFF.

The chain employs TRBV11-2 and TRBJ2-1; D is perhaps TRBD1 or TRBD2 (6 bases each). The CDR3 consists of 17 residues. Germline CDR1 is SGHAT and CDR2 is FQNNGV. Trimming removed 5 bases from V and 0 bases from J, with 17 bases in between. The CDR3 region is CASSLTRGAHSYNEQFF. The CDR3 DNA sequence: TGTGCCAGCAGCCTAACGAGGGGGGCCCACTCCTACAATGAGCAGTTCTTC.

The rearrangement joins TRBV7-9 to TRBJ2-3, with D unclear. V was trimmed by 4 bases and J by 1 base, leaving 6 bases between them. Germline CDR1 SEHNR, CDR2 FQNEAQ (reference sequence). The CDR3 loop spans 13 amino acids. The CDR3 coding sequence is TGTGCCAGCAGCTGTTCGGGCACAGATACGCAGTATTTT. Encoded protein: CASSCSGTDTQYF.

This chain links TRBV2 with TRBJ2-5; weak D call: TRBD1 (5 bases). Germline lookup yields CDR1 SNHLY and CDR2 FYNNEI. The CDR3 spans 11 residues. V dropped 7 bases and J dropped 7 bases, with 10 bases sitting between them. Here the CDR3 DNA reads TGTGCCAGCACCGAAGGGGCGACCCAGTACTTC. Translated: CASTEGATQYF. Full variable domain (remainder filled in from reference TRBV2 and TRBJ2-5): EPEVTQTPSHQVTQMGQEVILRCVPISNHLYFYWYRQILGQKVEFLVSFYNNEISEKSEIFDDQFSVERPDGSNFTLKIRSTKLEDSAMYFCASTEGATQYFGPGTRLLVL.

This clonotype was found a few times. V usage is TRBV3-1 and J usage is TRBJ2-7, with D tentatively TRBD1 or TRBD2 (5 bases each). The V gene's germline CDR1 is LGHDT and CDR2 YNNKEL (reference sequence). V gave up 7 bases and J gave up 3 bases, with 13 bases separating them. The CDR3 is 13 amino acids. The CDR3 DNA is TGTGCCAGCAACGGGGCCTACGACTACGAGCAGTACTTC. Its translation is CASNGAYDYEQYF.

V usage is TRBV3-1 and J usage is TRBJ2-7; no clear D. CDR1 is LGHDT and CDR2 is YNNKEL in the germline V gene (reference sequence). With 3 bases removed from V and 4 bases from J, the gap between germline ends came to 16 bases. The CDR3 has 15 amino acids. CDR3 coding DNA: TGTGCCAGCAGCCAGCGGCCAGGATGGGCTTACGAGCAGTACTTC. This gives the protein CASSQRPGWAYEQYF.

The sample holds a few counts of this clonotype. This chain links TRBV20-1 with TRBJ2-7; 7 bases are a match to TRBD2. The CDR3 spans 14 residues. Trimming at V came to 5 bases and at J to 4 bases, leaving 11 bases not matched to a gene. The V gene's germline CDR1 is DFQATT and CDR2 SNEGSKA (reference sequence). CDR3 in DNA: TGCAGTGCTCGCGGACTAGACCCCTTATACGAGCAGTACTTC. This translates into CSARGLDPLYEQYF.

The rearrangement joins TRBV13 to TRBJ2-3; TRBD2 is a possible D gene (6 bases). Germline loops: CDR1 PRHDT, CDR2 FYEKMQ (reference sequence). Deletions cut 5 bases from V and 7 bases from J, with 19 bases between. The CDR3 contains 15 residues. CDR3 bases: TGTGCCAGCAGCAACCGCTTCGGGAGTTATAATACGCAGTATTTT. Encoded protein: CASSNRFGSYNTQYF.

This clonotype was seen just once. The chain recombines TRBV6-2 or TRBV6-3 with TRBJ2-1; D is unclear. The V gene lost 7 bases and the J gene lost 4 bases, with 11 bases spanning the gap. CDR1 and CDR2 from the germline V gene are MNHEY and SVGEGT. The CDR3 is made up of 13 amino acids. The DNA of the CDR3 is TGTGCCAGCAACAAAGACGGGTACAATGAGCAGTTCTTC. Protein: CASNKDGYNEQFF.